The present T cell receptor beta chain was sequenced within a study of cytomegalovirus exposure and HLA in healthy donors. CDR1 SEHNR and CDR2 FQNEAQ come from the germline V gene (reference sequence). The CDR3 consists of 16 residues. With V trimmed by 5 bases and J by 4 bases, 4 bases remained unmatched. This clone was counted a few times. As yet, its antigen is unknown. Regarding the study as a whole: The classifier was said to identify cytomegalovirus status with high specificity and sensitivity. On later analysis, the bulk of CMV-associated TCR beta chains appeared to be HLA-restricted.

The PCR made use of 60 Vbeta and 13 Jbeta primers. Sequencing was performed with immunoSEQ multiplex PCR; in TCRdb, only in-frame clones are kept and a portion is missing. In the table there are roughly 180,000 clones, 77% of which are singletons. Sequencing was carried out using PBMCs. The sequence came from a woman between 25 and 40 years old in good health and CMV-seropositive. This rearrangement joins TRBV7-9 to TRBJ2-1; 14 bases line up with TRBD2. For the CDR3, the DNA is TGTGCCAGCAGCGGGACTAGCGGGAGTGGGTACAATGAGCAGTTCTTC. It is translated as CASSGTSGSGYNEQFF.